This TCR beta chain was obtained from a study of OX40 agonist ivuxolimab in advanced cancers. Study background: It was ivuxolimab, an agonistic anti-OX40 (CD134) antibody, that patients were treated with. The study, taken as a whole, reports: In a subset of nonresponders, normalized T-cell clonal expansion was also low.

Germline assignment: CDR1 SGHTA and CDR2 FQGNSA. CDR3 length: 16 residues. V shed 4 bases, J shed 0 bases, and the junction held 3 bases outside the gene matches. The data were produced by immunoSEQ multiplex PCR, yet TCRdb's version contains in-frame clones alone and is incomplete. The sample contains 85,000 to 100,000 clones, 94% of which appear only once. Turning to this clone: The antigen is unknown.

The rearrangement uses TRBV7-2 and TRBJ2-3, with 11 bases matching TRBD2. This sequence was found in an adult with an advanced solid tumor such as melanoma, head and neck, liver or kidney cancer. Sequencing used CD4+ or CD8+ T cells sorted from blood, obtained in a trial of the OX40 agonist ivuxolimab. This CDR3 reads CASSSRLAGSTDTQYF. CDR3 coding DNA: TGTGCCAGCAGCTCGAGACTAGCGGGGAGCACAGATACGCAGTATTTT. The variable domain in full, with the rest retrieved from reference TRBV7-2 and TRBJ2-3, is GAGVSQSPSNKVTEKGKDVELRCDPISGHTALYWYRQSLGQGLEFLIYFQGNSAPDKSGLPSDRFSAERTGGSVSTLTIQRTQQEDSAVYLCASSSRLAGSTDTQYFGPGTRLTVL.